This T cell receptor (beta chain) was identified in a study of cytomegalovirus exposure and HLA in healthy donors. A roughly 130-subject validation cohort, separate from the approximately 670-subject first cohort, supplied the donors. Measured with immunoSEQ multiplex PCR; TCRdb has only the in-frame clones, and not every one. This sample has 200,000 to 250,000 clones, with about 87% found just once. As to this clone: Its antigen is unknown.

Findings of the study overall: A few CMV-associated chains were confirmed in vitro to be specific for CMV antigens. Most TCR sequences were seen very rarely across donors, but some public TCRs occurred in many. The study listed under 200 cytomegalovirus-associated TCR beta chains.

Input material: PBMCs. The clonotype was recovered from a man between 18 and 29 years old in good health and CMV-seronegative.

CDR3 DNA sequence: TGTGCCAGCAGCTTAGTTCTAGCGGGAGGACCGTACACCGGGGAGCTGTTTTTT. Protein sequence: CASSLVLAGGPYTGELFF. V and J are TRBV7-2 and TRBJ2-2; TRBD2 agrees at 11 bases. V was pared by 1 base and J by 3 bases, with 7 bases of the junction left unmatched. CDR3 length equals 18 residues. Germline CDR1 SGHTA, CDR2 FQGNSA.